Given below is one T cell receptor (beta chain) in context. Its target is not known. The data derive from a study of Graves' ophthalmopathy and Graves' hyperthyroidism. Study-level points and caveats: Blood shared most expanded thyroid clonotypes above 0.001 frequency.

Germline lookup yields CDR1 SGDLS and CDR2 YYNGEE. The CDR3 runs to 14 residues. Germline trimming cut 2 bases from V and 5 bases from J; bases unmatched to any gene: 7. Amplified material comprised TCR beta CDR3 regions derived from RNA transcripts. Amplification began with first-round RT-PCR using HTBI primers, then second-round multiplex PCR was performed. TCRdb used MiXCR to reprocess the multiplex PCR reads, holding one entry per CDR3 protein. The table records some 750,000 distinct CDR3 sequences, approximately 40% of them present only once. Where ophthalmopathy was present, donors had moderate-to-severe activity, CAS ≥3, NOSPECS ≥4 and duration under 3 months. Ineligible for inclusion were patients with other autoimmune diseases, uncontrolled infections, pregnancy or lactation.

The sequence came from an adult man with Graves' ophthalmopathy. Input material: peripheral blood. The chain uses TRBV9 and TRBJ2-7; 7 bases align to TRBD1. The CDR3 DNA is TGTGCCAGCAGCGTGGACAGGACCCTCGACGAGCAGTACTTC. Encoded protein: CASSVDRTLDEQYF. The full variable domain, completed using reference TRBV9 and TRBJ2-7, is DSGVTQTPKHLITATGQRVTLRCSPRSGDLSVYWYQQSLDQGLQFLIQYYNGEERAKGNILERFSAQQFPDLHSELNLSSLELGDSALYFCASSVDRTLDEQYFGPGTRLTVT.